The entry below gives a single T cell receptor beta chain sequence along with its context. What it binds is not known. A junction end diverges from the germline sequence, so it may reflect a read error. These data come from a study of tumor-infiltrating lymphocytes in primary liver carcinoma. Whole-study context: Measuring roughly 4.2 to 10 cm across, the tumors were staged as T1-T3 N0M0.

Points from the study as a whole: There were only about 7.5-25% of top clones found in all five tumor regions.

Germline values: CDR1 MNHNY, CDR2 SVGAGI (reference sequence). The CDR3 totals 16 residues. Total RNA and DNA came together from approximately 20-30 mg of bulk tissue without cell sorting. The investigators made TCR beta cDNA from 400 to 500 ng total RNA, using a constant-region primer. TCR beta libraries came from three nested multiplex PCR rounds using slightly modified ARM-PCR. Use of TRBV1-TRBV30 forward primers with a C-beta reverse primer characterized the first two PCR rounds, which lasted about 9 cycles each. Each CDR3 protein is one row after TCRdb ran MiXCR on the multiplex PCR reads. The data hold some 190,000 distinct CDR3 sequences, with approximately 86% observed a single time.

The specimen was tumor tissue from primary liver carcinoma. The chain has TRBV6-6 and TRBJ1-1; D gene ambiguous. The sequence was collected from a man in his forties with primary liver carcinoma and hepatitis B virus infection. The chain's CDR3 is CASNYRLVSMNTEAFF. The DNA for the CDR3 is TGTGCCAGCAATTACAGACTCGTCAGCATGAACACTGAAGCTTTCTTT.